The 22 T cell receptor beta chains given below trace back to one sample, sequenced in a study of T cell responses to AZD1222 COVID-19 vaccine. Produced via immunoSEQ multiplex PCR; TCRdb's table is partial and in-frame only. There are some 180,000 clones in the sample; approximately 92% occur only once, and about 10% lies in the top ten. The sequenced sample was peripheral blood, obtained on day 0 of AZD1222 vaccination. Receptors originate from an adult in good health.

This clone was recorded once. The rearrangement joins TRBV20-1 to TRBJ2-5, with D tentatively TRBD1 (5 bases). Germline V gene lookup returns CDR1 DFQATT and CDR2 SNEGSKA (reference sequence). This CDR3 has 10 amino acids. Trimming took off 5 bases at V and 10 bases at J, with 11 bases between the two ends. Here the CDR3 reads CSAPQGVQYF. In DNA form, the CDR3 reads TGCAGTGCTCCCCAGGGTGTCCAGTACTTC.

The J gene is TRBJ2-1, the V gene TRBV19; 9 bases align to TRBD1. The CDR3 consists of 16 residues. Germline V gene sequence: CDR1 LNHDA, CDR2 SQIVND (reference sequence). With 6 bases clipped from V and 7 bases from J, the junction kept 13 bases outside the gene matches. The CDR3 reads CASSRSTGGERNEQFF. The CDR3 DNA follows: TGTGCCAGTAGCCGAAGTACAGGGGGCGAACGGAATGAGCAGTTCTTC. Full variable domain (missing parts from reference TRBV19 and TRBJ2-1): DGGITQSPKYLFRKEGQNVTLSCEQNLNHDAMYWYRQDPGQGLRLIYYSQIVNDFQKGDIAEGYSVSREKKESFPLTVTSAQKNPTAFYLCASSRSTGGERNEQFFGPGTRLTVL.

The chain links TRBV11-2 to TRBJ2-2; D not resolved. Trimming shortened V by 4 bases and J by 7 bases, and 10 bases separated the two germline ends. This CDR3 contains 13 residues. Germline CDR1 SGHAT, CDR2 FQNNGV. As DNA, the CDR3 is TGTGCCAGCAGCTCAATACAACGCGGGGAGCTGTTTTTT. It encodes CASSSIQRGELFF.

The rearrangement uses TRBV11-2 and TRBJ2-7, with D perhaps matching TRBD2 (5 bases). Trimming took 4 bases from V and 9 from J, leaving 16 bases between them. Per germline, CDR1 SGHAT and CDR2 FQNNGV. The CDR3 totals 13 residues. The CDR3 DNA follows: TGTGCCAGCAGCTCCCTGCCCCTTGAGGGGCAGTACTTC. Residues: CASSSLPLEGQYF.

The chain recombines TRBV29-1 with TRBJ1-2; 9 bases match TRBD1. V lost 6 bases and J lost 6; bases outside the gene matches: 2. The CDR3 sequence is 11 residues long. Germline V gene sequence: CDR1 SQVTM, CDR2 ANQGSEA. The CDR3 loop is CSVRTGDGYTF. DNA of the CDR3: TGCAGCGTCCGGACAGGGGATGGCTACACCTTC.

The chain is built from TRBV7-9 and TRBJ2-3; TRBD1 aligns across 7 bases. The germline V gene has CDR1 SEHNR and CDR2 FQNEAQ (reference sequence). With 2 bases clipped from V and 2 bases from J, the junction kept 7 bases outside the gene matches. This CDR3 has 16 amino acids. The CDR3 region has the DNA TGTGCCAGCAGCTTAATCCGGGACAGATACACAGATACGCAGTATTTT. The encoded protein is CASSLIRDRYTDTQYF.

The J gene is TRBJ1-2, the V gene TRBV27; 9 bases fit TRBD1. The CDR3 is made up of 15 amino acids. V trimming: 8 bases; J trimming: 4 bases; junction bases outside the gene matches: 11. CDR1 is MNHEY, CDR2 SMNVEV, per germline (reference sequence). This CDR3 is CASLPLGQGSYGYTF. CDR3 bases: TGTGCCAGCTTGCCTTTGGGACAGGGTAGCTATGGCTACACCTTC.

Only one count was recorded for this clone. The chain employs TRBV27 and TRBJ2-3; D perhaps matches TRBD2 (6 bases). The CDR3 has 15 amino acids. Looked up from germline, CDR1 is MNHEY and CDR2 is SMNVEV (reference sequence). Trimming pared 3 bases from V and 1 base from J, leaving 11 bases between. The CDR3 nucleotides read TGTGCCAGCAGTTTGAGTAGCGGAGGCACAGATACGCAGTATTTT. It yields the protein CASSLSSGGTDTQYF.

The chain recombines TRBV7-6 with TRBJ2-2, with 9 bases matching TRBD2. Germline trimming cut 0 bases from V and 3 bases from J; bases unmatched to any gene: 5. This CDR3 is built from 17 residues. Germline CDR1 SGHVS, CDR2 FNYEAQ. The CDR3 reads CASSLAPRGGDTGELFF. CDR3 nucleotides: TGTGCCAGCAGCTTAGCGCCGCGGGGGGGCGACACCGGGGAGCTGTTTTTT. Drawing the rest from reference TRBV7-6 and TRBJ2-2, the complete variable domain is GAGVSQSPRYKVTKRGQDVALRCDPISGHVSLYWYRQALGQGPEFLTYFNYEAQQDKSGLPNDRFSAERPEGSISTLTIQRTEQRDSAMYRCASSLAPRGGDTGELFFGEGSRLTVL.

The rearrangement links TRBV19 to TRBJ2-3, with D tentatively TRBD2 (5 bases). CDR3 length equals 14 residues. Per germline, CDR1 LNHDA and CDR2 SQIVND (reference sequence). Trimming shortened V by 6 bases and J by 0 bases, and 10 bases separated the two germline ends. The CDR3 DNA reads TGTGCCAGTAGGAGGAGGACTAGCACAGATACGCAGTATTTT. Encoded protein: CASRRRTSTDTQYF.

In DNA form, the CDR3 reads TGTGCCAGCAGTGAAATCATCCCTGAAGCTTTCTTT. Amino acids: CASSEIIPEAFF. V gene TRBV2 combines with J gene TRBJ1-1; D unresolved. Germline-derived CDR1 and CDR2 are SNHLY and FYNNEI. V lost 2 bases and J 6 bases, leaving 7 bases between the germline ends. This CDR3 has 12 amino acids.

The DNA for the CDR3 is TGTGCCAGCAGTAGCCTTGGGGCCCTGGGGACTGAAGCTTTCTTT. Translated, it gives CASSSLGALGTEAFF. This chain uses TRBV11-2 with TRBJ1-1; a possible D gene is TRBD1 (5 bases). The germline CDR1 and CDR2 sequences are SGHAT and FQNNGV. The CDR3 runs 15 residues. V lost 6 bases, J lost 5 bases, and 19 bases lay in between.

This sequence joins TRBV12-5 and TRBJ2-1, with D possibly TRBD2 on 6 matching bases. CDR1 LGHNT and CDR2 FRNRAP come from the germline V gene. V dropped 8 bases and J dropped 0 bases, with 11 bases sitting between them. This CDR3 region has 14 residues. CDR3 amino acids: CASSRTTSYNEQFF. CDR3 DNA: TGTGCTAGTTCGCGGACTACCTCCTACAATGAGCAGTTCTTC.

This chain joins TRBV27 and TRBJ1-4; tentatively, D is TRBD1 (5 bases). V lost 4 bases and J 0 bases, leaving 12 bases between the germline ends. The CDR3 has 16 amino acids. Germline V gene lookup returns CDR1 MNHEY and CDR2 SMNVEV (reference sequence). The CDR3 sequence is CASSSNQGATNEKLFF. CDR3 nucleotides: TGTGCCAGCAGTTCGAACCAGGGTGCAACTAATGAAAAACTGTTTTTT.

This clone was counted once. The CDR3 here is CASSASRRASSYNEQFF. The CDR3 coding sequence is TGTGCCAGCAGCGCAAGCCGACGGGCTAGCTCCTACAATGAGCAGTTCTTC. V usage is TRBV14 and J usage is TRBJ2-1; D is undetermined. CDR1 is SGHDN and CDR2 is FVKESK in the germline V gene. Trimming removed 5 bases from V and 0 bases from J, with 17 bases in between. The CDR3 spans 17 residues.

V usage is TRBV14 and J usage is TRBJ1-2; no reliable D call. This CDR3 has 15 amino acids. V shed 0 bases and J shed 1 base, with 9 bases lying between them. Germline assignment: CDR1 SGHDN and CDR2 FVKESK. The CDR3 DNA is TGTGCCAGCAGCCAAGATTGGCAGAGTAACTATGGCTACACCTTC. Its translation: CASSQDWQSNYGYTF. Looking up the rest from reference TRBV14 and TRBJ1-2 gives the full variable domain: EAGVTQFPSHSVIEKGQTVTLRCDPISGHDNLYWYRRVMGKEIKFLLHFVKESKQDESGMPNNRFLAERTGGTYSTLKVQPAELEDSGVYFCASSQDWQSNYGYTFGSGTRLTVV.

The J gene is TRBJ1-4, the V gene TRBV28; D is uncertain. Germline values: CDR1 MDHEN, CDR2 SYDVKM. Trimming left V 3 bases short and J 2 bases short, with 10 bases between. This CDR3 has 15 amino acids. CDR3 residues: CASSLLSITNEKLFF. CDR3 nucleotides: TGTGCCAGCAGTTTGCTGTCCATCACTAATGAAAAACTGTTTTTT. Filled out from reference TRBV28 and TRBJ1-4, the complete variable domain reads DVKVTQSSRYLVKRTGEKVFLECVQDMDHENMFWYRQDPGLGLRLIYFSYDVKMKEKGDIPEGYSVSREKKERFSLILESASTNQTSMYLCASSLLSITNEKLFFGSGTQLSVL.

V gene TRBV27 combines with J gene TRBJ1-5; D call uncertain. Germline V gene lookup returns CDR1 MNHEY and CDR2 SMNVEV (reference sequence). This CDR3 region has 15 residues. V gave up 6 bases and J gave up 0 bases, with 12 bases separating them. The CDR3 DNA follows: TGTGCCAGCAGCCCCGCAGCCAGTAGCAATCAGCCCCAGCATTTT. Protein product: CASSPAASSNQPQHF.

This clone was observed once. The J gene is TRBJ2-7, the V gene TRBV5-4; 14 bases are shared with TRBD2. The V segment lost 3 bases and the J segment 7 bases; nucleotides outside the gene matches: 9. The CDR3 sequence is 16 residues long. The germline V gene encodes CDR1 SGHNT and CDR2 YYREEE (reference sequence). CDR3 coding DNA: TGTGCCAGCAGCTCGGGACTAGCGGGAGTAATAGGTGAGCAGTACTTC. As protein: CASSSGLAGVIGEQYF.

The DNA of the CDR3 is TGCGCCAGCAGCCAAAAGCGGGAGGGCACGGGCAATGAGCAGTTCTTC. Protein: CASSQKREGTGNEQFF. The gene calls are TRBV4-1 and TRBJ2-1, with 10 nucleotides matching TRBD2. CDR1 and CDR2 from the germline V gene are MGHRA and YSYEKL. V was pared by 2 bases and J by 6 bases, with 7 bases of the junction left unmatched. This CDR3 is built from 16 residues.

This CDR3 is CARPKYQETQYF. The CDR3 coding sequence is TGCGCCAGGCCAAAGTACCAAGAGACCCAGTACTTC. The chain uses TRBV23-1 and TRBJ2-5; no firm D call. TRBV23-1 is annotated as an ORF whose role is uncertain. Between the trimmed V and J ends, which lost 9 bases and 0 bases, there was a span of 8 bases. This CDR3 has 12 residues.

The V and J genes are TRBV27 and TRBJ2-2; D tentatively reads TRBD1 or TRBD2 (5 bases each). The V end lost 3 bases, the J end lost 6 bases, and 14 bases lay between the germline ends. Per the germline V gene, CDR1 is MNHEY and CDR2 is SMNVEV (reference sequence). This CDR3 has 15 residues. The DNA for the CDR3 is TGTGCCAGCAGTTTCGGGGCAGCCTCCGCCGGGGAGCTGTTTTTT. This translates into CASSFGAASAGELFF.